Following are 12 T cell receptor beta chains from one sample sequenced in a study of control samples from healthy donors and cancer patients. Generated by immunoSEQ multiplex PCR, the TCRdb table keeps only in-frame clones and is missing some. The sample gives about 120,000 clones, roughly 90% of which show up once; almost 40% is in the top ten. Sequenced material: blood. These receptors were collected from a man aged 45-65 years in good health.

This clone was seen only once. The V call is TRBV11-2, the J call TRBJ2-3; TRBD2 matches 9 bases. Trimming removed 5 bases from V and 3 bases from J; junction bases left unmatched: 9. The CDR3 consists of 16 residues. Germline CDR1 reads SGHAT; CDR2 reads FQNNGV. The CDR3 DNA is TGTGCCAGCAGCCTCACCAGCGGGGGGTGGACAGATACGCAGTATTTT. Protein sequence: CASSLTSGGWTDTQYF. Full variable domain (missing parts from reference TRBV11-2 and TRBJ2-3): EAGVAQSPRYKIIEKRQSVAFWCNPISGHATLYWYQQILGQGPKLLIQFQNNGVVDDSQLPKDRFSAERLKGVDSTLKIQPAKLEDSAVYLCASSLTSGGWTDTQYFGPGTRLTVL.

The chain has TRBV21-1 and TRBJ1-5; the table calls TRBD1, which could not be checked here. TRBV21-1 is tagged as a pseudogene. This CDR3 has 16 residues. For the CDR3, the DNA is TGTGCCAGCAGCAAAGAGGGACAGGGTGGAGTCCAGCCCCAGCATTTT. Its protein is CASSKEGQGGVQPQHF.

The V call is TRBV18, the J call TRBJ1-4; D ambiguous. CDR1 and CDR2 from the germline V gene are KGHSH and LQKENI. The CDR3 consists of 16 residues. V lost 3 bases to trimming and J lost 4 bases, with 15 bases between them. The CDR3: CASSPFVSPFNEKLFF. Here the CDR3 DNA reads TGTGCCAGCTCACCGTTTGTCAGTCCATTTAATGAAAAACTGTTTTTT.

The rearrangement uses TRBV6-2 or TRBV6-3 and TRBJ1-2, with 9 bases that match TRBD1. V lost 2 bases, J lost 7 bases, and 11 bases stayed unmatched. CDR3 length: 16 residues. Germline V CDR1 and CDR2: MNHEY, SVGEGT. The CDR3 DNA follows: TGTGCCAGCAGTTACCTCGAGGACAGGGGCGCAACTGGCTACACCTTC. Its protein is CASSYLEDRGATGYTF.

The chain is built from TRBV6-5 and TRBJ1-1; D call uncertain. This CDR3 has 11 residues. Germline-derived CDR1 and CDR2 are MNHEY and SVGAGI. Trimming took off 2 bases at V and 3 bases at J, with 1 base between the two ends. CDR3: CASSYHTEAFF. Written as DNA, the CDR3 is TGTGCCAGCAGTTACCACACTGAAGCTTTCTTT.

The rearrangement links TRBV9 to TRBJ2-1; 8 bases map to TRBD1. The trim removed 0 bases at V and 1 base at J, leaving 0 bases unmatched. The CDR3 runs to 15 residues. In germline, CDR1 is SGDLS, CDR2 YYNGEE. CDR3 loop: CASSVGTGSYNEQFF. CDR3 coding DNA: TGTGCCAGCAGCGTAGGGACAGGGTCCTACAATGAGCAGTTCTTC. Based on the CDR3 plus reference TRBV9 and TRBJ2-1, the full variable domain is DSGVTQTPKHLITATGQRVTLRCSPRSGDLSVYWYQQSLDQGLQFLIQYYNGEERAKGNILERFSAQQFPDLHSELNLSSLELGDSALYFCASSVGTGSYNEQFFGPGTRLTVL.

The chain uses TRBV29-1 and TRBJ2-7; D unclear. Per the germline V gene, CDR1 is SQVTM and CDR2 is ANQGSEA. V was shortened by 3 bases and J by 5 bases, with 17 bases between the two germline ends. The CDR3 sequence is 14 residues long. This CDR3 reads CSVELAVDRDEQYF. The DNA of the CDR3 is TGCAGCGTTGAGTTGGCGGTGGACCGGGACGAGCAGTACTTC.

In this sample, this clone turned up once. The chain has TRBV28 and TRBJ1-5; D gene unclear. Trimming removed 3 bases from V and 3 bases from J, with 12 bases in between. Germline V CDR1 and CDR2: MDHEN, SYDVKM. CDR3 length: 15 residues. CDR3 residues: CASSFSSGINQPQHF. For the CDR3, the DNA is TGTGCCAGCAGTTTTAGTTCTGGCATCAATCAGCCCCAGCATTTT.

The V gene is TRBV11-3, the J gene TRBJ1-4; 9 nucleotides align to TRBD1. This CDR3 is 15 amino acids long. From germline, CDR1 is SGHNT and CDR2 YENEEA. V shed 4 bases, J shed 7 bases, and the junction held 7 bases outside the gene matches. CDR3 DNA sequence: TGTGCCAGCAGCTCTTACAGGGGGCTCAGTGAAAAACTGTTTTTT. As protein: CASSSYRGLSEKLFF.

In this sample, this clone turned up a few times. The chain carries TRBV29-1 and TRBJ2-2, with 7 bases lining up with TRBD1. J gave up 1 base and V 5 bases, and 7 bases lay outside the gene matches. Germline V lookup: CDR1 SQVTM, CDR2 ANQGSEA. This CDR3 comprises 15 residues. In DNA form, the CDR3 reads TGCAGCGTTCGCCTGACAGGGCGGAACACCGGGGAGCTGTTTTTT. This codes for CSVRLTGRNTGELFF.

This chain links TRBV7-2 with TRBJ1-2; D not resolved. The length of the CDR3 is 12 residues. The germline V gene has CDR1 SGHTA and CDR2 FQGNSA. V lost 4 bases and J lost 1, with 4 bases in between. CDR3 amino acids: CASSYSNYGYTF. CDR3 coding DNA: TGTGCCAGCAGCTATAGTAACTATGGCTACACCTTC.

The CDR3 is CASSPLTEAREQYF. The CDR3 nucleotides read TGTGCCAGCTCACCATTGACGGAAGCGCGTGAGCAGTACTTC. J is TRBJ2-7 and V is TRBV18, with D uncertain. CDR1 is KGHSH and CDR2 is LQKENI in the germline V gene. The CDR3 is 14 amino acids. Trimming removed 2 bases at V and 7 bases at J, with 15 bases between. Full variable domain (rest looked up from reference TRBV18 and TRBJ2-7): NAGVMQNPRHLVRRRGQEARLRCSPMKGHSHVYWYRQLPEEGLKFMVYLQKENIIDESGMPKERFSAEFPKEGPSILRIQQVVRGDSAAYFCASSPLTEAREQYFGPGTRLTVT.